This passage covers 25 T cell receptor beta chains from one sample sequenced in a study of identical twins. TCRdb re-called the 5' RACE reads through MiXCR, storing one row per CDR3 protein. The sample has some 710,000 distinct CDR3 sequences, 6% to 6.5% seen once. The sample taken for sequencing was naive T cells sorted from blood. The receptors derive from a young man in good health.

The J gene is TRBJ2-1, the V gene TRBV6-2 or TRBV6-3; D possibly corresponds to TRBD2 (5 bases). CDR1 is MNHEY, CDR2 SVGEGT, per germline. The CDR3 sequence is 12 residues long. Trimming shortened V by 2 bases and J by 12 bases, and 11 bases separated the two germline ends. The CDR3 bases are TGTGCCAGCAGTTACCGAGGGCAATGGCAGTTCTTC. Encoded protein: CASSYRGQWQFF.

A remark on this clonotype: A read error may explain this, as a much larger clone is one base away. J is TRBJ1-2 and V is TRBV9, with 10 bases that match TRBD1. The V gene's germline CDR1 is SGDLS and CDR2 YYNGEE. CDR3 length: 15 residues. This CDR3 reads CASSVTGGANYSYTF. In DNA form, the CDR3 reads TGTGCCAGCAGCGTGACAGGGGGCGCAAACTATAGCTACACCTTC.

There are many counts of this clonotype. The chain is built from TRBV7-2 and TRBJ2-1; tentatively, D is TRBD2 (6 bases). Germline V CDR1 and CDR2: SGHTA, FQGNSA. The CDR3 totals 15 residues. The V and J ends lost 6 bases and 0 bases respectively, with 12 bases between them. This CDR3 is CASRPRDISYNEQFF. Written as DNA, the CDR3 is TGTGCCAGCAGACCGCGGGATATCTCCTACAATGAGCAGTTCTTC.

This clonotype was found many times. The chain couples TRBV29-1 to TRBJ2-1; D is uncertain. V shed 3 bases and J shed 3 bases, with 0 bases lying between them. The CDR3 covers 10 residues. The germline V gene encodes CDR1 SQVTM and CDR2 ANQGSEA. The CDR3 region is CSVDYNEQFF. The CDR3 DNA reads TGCAGCGTTGACTACAATGAGCAGTTCTTC.

This clonotype appeared a few times. The rearrangement links TRBV6-2 or TRBV6-3 to TRBJ2-7; 9 bases fit TRBD1. Losses at the gene ends were 6 bases for V and 1 base for J; bases not matched to a gene: 7. The CDR3 length is 15 residues. From germline, CDR1 is MNHEY and CDR2 SVGEGT. The CDR3 region is CASRLQGAPSYEQYF. CDR3 coding DNA: TGTGCCAGCAGACTACAGGGGGCCCCGTCCTACGAGCAGTACTTC.

This clonotype was observed a few times. This chain connects TRBV6-2 or TRBV6-3 to TRBJ2-5; the D gene is possibly TRBD2 (6 bases). The CDR3 totals 15 residues. The germline gives CDR1 MNHEY, CDR2 SVGEGT. V lost 2 bases to trimming and J lost 2 bases, with 12 bases between them. This CDR3 reads CASSYSVGLQETQYF. The CDR3 DNA sequence: TGTGCCAGCAGTTACAGTGTAGGACTACAAGAGACCCAGTACTTC.

This clonotype was counted ten times or more. The chain employs TRBV4-1 and TRBJ2-2, with a possible D match to TRBD1 (6 bases). The CDR3 spans 14 residues. The V and J ends lost 3 bases and 3 bases respectively, with 8 bases between them. The germline CDR1 and CDR2 sequences are MGHRA and YSYEKL. The CDR3 bases are TGCGCCAGCAGCCAGGACAGCTACACCGGGGAGCTGTTTTTT. The encoded protein is CASSQDSYTGELFF.

The gene calls are TRBV2 and TRBJ2-5; D is tentatively TRBD1 or TRBD2 (6 bases each). The V gene lost 4 bases and the J gene lost 1 base, with 19 bases spanning the gap. Germline V gene lookup returns CDR1 SNHLY and CDR2 FYNNEI. The length of the CDR3 is 17 residues. CDR3 sequence: CASSGGVGGLGQETQYF. CDR3 bases: TGTGCCAGCAGTGGGGGAGTCGGGGGCTTGGGCCAAGAGACCCAGTACTTC.

This clonotype has ten or more counts. The chain has TRBV10-3 and TRBJ2-2, with 10 bases lining up with TRBD2. This CDR3 spans 15 amino acids. V shed 8 bases, J shed 4 bases, and the junction held 7 bases outside the gene matches. Per the germline V gene, CDR1 is ENHRY and CDR2 is SYGVKD. This CDR3 reads CAIGKTSGSTGELFF. As DNA, the CDR3 is TGTGCCATCGGGAAGACTAGCGGGTCCACCGGGGAGCTGTTTTTT.

This clonotype was counted ten times or more. V and J are TRBV27 and TRBJ1-5; D gene unclear. The V and J ends lost 3 bases and 0 bases respectively, with 6 bases between them. Germline V CDR1 and CDR2: MNHEY, SMNVEV (reference sequence). This CDR3 region has 14 residues. CDR3 loop: CASSFVDSNQPQHF. CDR3 bases: TGTGCCAGCAGTTTCGTGGATAGCAATCAGCCCCAGCATTTT.

This clonotype was seen repeatedly, ten times or more. This chain joins TRBV29-1 and TRBJ2-7; D is undetermined. V was pared by 0 bases and J by 1 base, with 16 bases between. Germline V gene sequence: CDR1 SQVTM, CDR2 ANQGSEA. This CDR3 contains 16 residues. Here the CDR3 reads CSVEDLTEPLSYEQYV. CDR3 nucleotides: TGCAGCGTTGAAGATCTTACCGAGCCTTTATCCTACGAGCAGTACGTC.

At least ten counts were recorded for this clonotype. The chain has TRBV20-1 and TRBJ2-7; 7 positions match TRBD1. Looked up from germline, CDR1 is DFQATT and CDR2 is SNEGSKA (reference sequence). V dropped 2 bases and J dropped 2; count of bases not matched to a gene: 6. CDR3 size: 14 residues. The CDR3 is CSARTRDSTYEQYF. The CDR3, as DNA: TGCAGTGCTAGAACCCGGGACAGCACCTACGAGCAGTACTTC.

In its sample, this clonotype was seen a few times. This rearrangement joins TRBV27 to TRBJ2-3; tentatively, D is TRBD1 (6 bases). Deletions cut 6 bases from V and 8 bases from J, with 12 bases between. The germline V gene encodes CDR1 MNHEY and CDR2 SMNVEV (reference sequence). There are 12 residues in the CDR3. CDR3 region: CASSTGRGTQYF. CDR3 DNA sequence: TGTGCCAGCAGCACAGGGAGAGGTACGCAGTATTTT.

This clonotype has only a few counts. The J gene is TRBJ2-7, the V gene TRBV7-9; 7 bases align to TRBD2. There are 14 residues in the CDR3. Germline V gene data show CDR1 as SEHNR and CDR2 as FQNEAQ (reference sequence). J was trimmed by 2 bases and V by 5 bases; bases with no gene match: 6. The CDR3 sequence: CASSLPRGAYEQYV. The CDR3 nucleotides are TGTGCCAGCAGCCTCCCCCGGGGGGCCTACGAGCAGTACGTC.

The chain uses TRBV7-7 and TRBJ2-1, with D possibly matching TRBD2 (6 bases). Trimming took off 2 bases at V and 5 bases at J, with 10 bases between the two ends. CDR1 SSHAT and CDR2 FNYEAQ come from the germline V gene (reference sequence). The length of the CDR3 is 14 residues. CDR3 residues: CASSLKTGDNEQFF. The DNA of the CDR3 is TGTGCCAGCAGCTTAAAGACGGGGGACAATGAGCAGTTCTTC.

This clonotype was detected ten times or more. The V gene is TRBV6-6, the J gene TRBJ1-1, with D hard to call. Trimming took off 8 bases at V and 2 bases at J, with 12 bases between the two ends. Germline loops: CDR1 MNHNY, CDR2 SVGAGI (reference sequence). This CDR3 is built from 13 residues. Here the CDR3 reads CASWTIGNTEAFF. The CDR3 DNA sequence: TGTGCCAGCTGGACCATAGGCAACACTGAAGCTTTCTTT.

This clonotype has just a few counts. The V gene is TRBV28, the J gene TRBJ2-6, with D uncertain. The V end lost 2 bases, the J end lost 1 base, and 9 bases lay between the germline ends. This CDR3 is built from 16 residues. Per the germline V gene, CDR1 is MDHEN and CDR2 is SYDVKM. The CDR3, as DNA: TGTGCCAGCAGTTTACATTCCAGTTCTGGGGCCAACGTCCTGACTTTC. Encoded protein: CASSLHSSSGANVLTF.

This clonotype was counted ten times or more. The CDR3 is CASKEGGPSYNEQFF. CDR3 in DNA: TGTGCCAGCAAGGAGGGAGGGCCCTCTTACAATGAGCAGTTCTTC. The chain employs TRBV2 and TRBJ2-1; 7 bases agree with TRBD2. Trimming at V came to 7 bases and at J to 4 bases, leaving 10 bases not matched to a gene. Germline-derived CDR1 and CDR2 are SNHLY and FYNNEI. The CDR3 is 15 residues long.

This clonotype was counted many times. This chain connects TRBV4-3 to TRBJ1-4, with 9 bases identical to TRBD1. Unmatched junction bases numbered 5, after V lost 4 bases and J lost 2 bases. The V gene's germline CDR1 is LGHNA and CDR2 YSLEER. The CDR3 runs 16 residues. CDR3 bases: TGCGCCAGCAGCCCAGACAGGGGGTGGACTAATGAAAAACTGTTTTTT. Amino acids: CASSPDRGWTNEKLFF.

The CDR3 DNA is TGTGCCAGCAGCTTCCCTGGAACAGGCTCTGGGGCCAACGTCCTGACTTTC. Its translation: CASSFPGTGSGANVLTF. The chain links TRBV7-9 to TRBJ2-6; D might be TRBD1 (5 bases). The length of the CDR3 is 17 residues. Germline V gene lookup returns CDR1 SEHNR and CDR2 FQNEAQ (reference sequence). V dropped 3 bases and J dropped 0 bases, with 12 bases sitting between them.

This clonotype was counted ten times or more. The chain has TRBV11-2 and TRBJ2-2; no clear D. The CDR3 runs to 15 residues. The germline V gene encodes CDR1 SGHAT and CDR2 FQNNGV. Trimming took 3 bases from V and 0 from J, leaving 8 bases between them. The CDR3 is CASSLSLTNTGELFF. CDR3 nucleotide sequence: TGTGCCAGCAGCTTGAGCCTCACGAACACCGGGGAGCTGTTTTTT. The variable domain in full, with the rest retrieved from reference TRBV11-2 and TRBJ2-2, is EAGVAQSPRYKIIEKRQSVAFWCNPISGHATLYWYQQILGQGPKLLIQFQNNGVVDDSQLPKDRFSAERLKGVDSTLKIQPAKLEDSAVYLCASSLSLTNTGELFFGEGSRLTVL.

This clonotype was found a few times. The rearrangement uses TRBV10-3 and TRBJ2-7; D possibly uses TRBD1 or TRBD2 (5 bases each). The CDR3 is made up of 14 amino acids. Germline CDR1 ENHRY, CDR2 SYGVKD. V was clipped by 6 bases and J by 2 bases, with 14 bases between them. The CDR3 DNA reads TGTGCCATCAGGACTGGGGGTCCCACCTACGAGCAGTACGTC. Translated: CAIRTGGPTYEQYV.

This clonotype has ten or more counts. The chain uses TRBV6-1 and TRBJ2-1; 10 bases line up with TRBD2. The germline CDR1 and CDR2 sequences are MNHNS and SASEGT. V was clipped by 6 bases and J by 6 bases; unmatched bases: 11. This CDR3 is built from 16 residues. Written as DNA, the CDR3 is TGTGCCAGCAGACCTACAAGCGGGAGGGGTGCCAATGAGCAGTTCTTC. It translates to CASRPTSGRGANEQFF.

This clonotype was observed many times. V and J are TRBV12-3 or TRBV12-4 and TRBJ2-3; 8 bases line up with TRBD2. This CDR3 is built from 15 residues. The J segment lost 2 bases and the V segment lost 5 bases, leaving 6 bases of the junction unmatched. CDR3 nucleotides: TGTGCCAGCAGTCCACTAGCGGATGCCACAGATACGCAGTATTTT. Amino acid sequence: CASSPLADATDTQYF.

The J gene is TRBJ1-2, the V gene TRBV29-1, with a possible D match to TRBD1 (6 bases). Trimming pared 6 bases from V and 2 bases from J, leaving 13 bases between. This CDR3 contains 13 residues. Looked up from germline, CDR1 is SQVTM and CDR2 is ANQGSEA. The CDR3 nucleotides read TGCAGCGTCCGAGTCGGGACAAACTATGGCTACACCTTC. Translation: CSVRVGTNYGYTF.